This TCR beta chain stems from a study of PD-1 blockade in classical Hodgkin lymphoma. Worth noting for this clone: Antigen specificity is unknown.

Time point noted: newly diagnosed, previously untreated cHL patient sample. The authors purified CD4+ T cells from thawed PBMCs by magnetic negative selection. Libraries were prepared by immunoSEQ multiplex PCR; TCRdb keeps only in-frame clonotypes and omits some of them. The profile shows tens of thousands of clones, roughly nine tenths of them singletons. With V trimmed by 3 bases and J by 1 base, 5 bases remained unmatched. The CDR3 is made up of 15 amino acids. Germline CDR1 reads LNHNV; CDR2 reads YYDKDF (reference sequence). Study findings and constraints: Factors driving the repertoire differences, possibly disease activity or prior therapy, remain undefined.

The TCR originated in a human donor with classical Hodgkin lymphoma. The chain joins TRBV15 to TRBJ1-1; TRBD1 matches 7 bases. Sequencing used CD4+ T cells from blood. CDR3 nucleotides: TGTGCCACCAGCAGGAGGCCAGGGGGGAACACTGAAGCTTTCTTT. This gives the protein CATSRRPGGNTEAFF.